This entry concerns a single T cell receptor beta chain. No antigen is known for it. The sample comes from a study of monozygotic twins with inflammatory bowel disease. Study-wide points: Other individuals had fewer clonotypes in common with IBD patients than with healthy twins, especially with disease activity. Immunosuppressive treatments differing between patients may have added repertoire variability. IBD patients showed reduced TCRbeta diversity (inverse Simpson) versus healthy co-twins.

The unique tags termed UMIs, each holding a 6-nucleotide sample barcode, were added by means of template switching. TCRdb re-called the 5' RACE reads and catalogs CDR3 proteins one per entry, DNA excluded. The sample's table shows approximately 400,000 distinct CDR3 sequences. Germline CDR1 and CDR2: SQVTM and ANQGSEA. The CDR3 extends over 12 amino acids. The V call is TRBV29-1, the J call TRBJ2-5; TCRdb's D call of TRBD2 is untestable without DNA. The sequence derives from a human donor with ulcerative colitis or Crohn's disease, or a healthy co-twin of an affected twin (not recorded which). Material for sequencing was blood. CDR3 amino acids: CSVRVLQETQYF.